A single sample is the source of the 30 T cell receptor beta chains below, sequenced in a study of T cells in Graves' hyperthyroidism and ophthalmopathy. Amplified TCR beta CDR3 regions derived from RNA transcripts. HTBI primers were employed in a first-round RT-PCR of the TCR CDR3. TCRdb recomputed calls from the multiplex PCR reads with MiXCR, one row per CDR3 protein. The table includes 700,000 to 850,000 distinct CDR3 sequences, 35% detected once. Sample: blood. These receptors all stem from a middle-aged woman with Graves' hyperthyroidism.

On this clonotype: A read error may be the cause here, since a much bigger clone is one base away. The chain employs TRBV7-9 and TRBJ1-2; no clear D. Trimming removed 6 bases from V and 7 bases from J, with 15 bases in between. Looked up from germline, CDR1 is SEHNR and CDR2 is FQNEAQ (reference sequence). The CDR3 has 13 residues. CDR3 in amino acids: CASSYSASTGYTF. Written as DNA, the CDR3 is TGTGCCAGCAGTTACTCAGCCAGCACTGGCTACACCTTC.

The sample holds a few counts of this clonotype. The chain uses TRBV20-1 and TRBJ1-5; the match to TRBD1 covers 10 bases. CDR3 size: 13 residues. Germline CDR1 is DFQATT and CDR2 is SNEGSKA (reference sequence). CDR3 amino acids: CSTTGTGDQPQHF. The DNA for the CDR3 is TGCAGCACGACCGGGACAGGGGATCAGCCCCAGCATTTT.

About this clonotype itself: A read error is possible here, since a much larger clone lies one base away. DNA for the CDR3: TGTGCCAGCAGCCAGGGGGACGAGCAGTACTTC. It is translated as CASSQGDEQYF. The chain recombines TRBV28 with TRBJ2-7; 7 bases are shared with TRBD1. This CDR3 has 11 amino acids. V shed 6 bases and J 5 bases; nucleotides not matched to a gene: 1. Germline assignment: CDR1 MDHEN and CDR2 SYDVKM.

The chain is built from TRBV5-1 and TRBJ1-3; D gene ambiguous. The CDR3 has 16 residues. From germline, CDR1 is SGHRS and CDR2 YFSETQ. V was trimmed by 0 bases and J by 2 bases, leaving 12 bases between them. Here the CDR3 DNA reads TGCGCCAGCAGCTTGGTGACCGGGAATACTGGAAACACCATATATTTT. The encoded protein is CASSLVTGNTGNTIYF. Supplemented by reference TRBV5-1 and TRBJ1-3, the full variable domain reads KAGVTQTPRYLIKTRGQQVTLSCSPISGHRSVSWYQQTPGQGLQFLFEYFSETQRNKGNFPGRFSGRQFSNSRSEMNVSTLELGDSALYLCASSLVTGNTGNTIYFGEGSWLTVV.

The rearrangement uses TRBV20-1 and TRBJ2-7; possible D gene TRBD1, 6 bases. Germline CDR1 is DFQATT and CDR2 is SNEGSKA (reference sequence). V was trimmed by 1 base and J by 1 base, leaving 14 bases between them. This CDR3 has 15 residues. CDR3 bases: TGCAGTGCTAGAGGCACCCGGGACATATCCTACGAGCAGTACTTC. Amino acid sequence: CSARGTRDISYEQYF.

The J gene is TRBJ1-4, the V gene TRBV10-3; D is uncertain. This CDR3 comprises 15 residues. Germline V CDR1 and CDR2: ENHRY, SYGVKD. V lost 3 bases and J lost 8, with 16 bases in between. The CDR3 nucleotides are TGTGCCATCAGTGAAGGACTAGTAGGAGGGGAAAAACTGTTTTTT. Translating it yields CAISEGLVGGEKLFF.

This clonotype occurred a few times. A much larger clone is a single base away; this may be a read error. The chain combines TRBV7-2 with TRBJ1-3; D remains unclear. The CDR3 is 11 amino acids. From germline, CDR1 is SGHTA and CDR2 FQGNSA. V was cut by 1 base and J by 14 bases, with 9 bases left in between. The CDR3 DNA reads TGTGCCAGCAGCTTAGGGGAGACCGTATATTTT. Translation gives CASSLGETVYF. Drawing the rest from reference TRBV7-2 and TRBJ1-3, the complete variable domain is GAGVSQSPSNKVTEKGKDVELRCDPISGHTALYWYRQSLGQGLEFLIYFQGNSAPDKSGLPSDRFSAERTGGSVSTLTIQRTQQEDSAVYLCASSLGETVYFGEGSWLTVV.

This clonotype was counted at least ten times. V is TRBV20-1 and J is TRBJ1-5, with D unresolved. V was trimmed by 3 bases and J by 0 bases, leaving 15 bases between them. The CDR3 runs 16 residues. Germline CDR1 and CDR2: DFQATT and SNEGSKA (reference sequence). The chain's CDR3 is CSASRRAVFSNQPQHF. CDR3 bases: TGCAGTGCTAGCAGGCGGGCGGTATTTAGCAATCAGCCCCAGCATTTT.

Note on this clonotype: The junction does not match germline at one end; this may be a read error. V and J are TRBV10-3 and TRBJ2-7, with TRBD2 matching 9 bases. This CDR3 has 13 amino acids. From germline, CDR1 is ENHRY and CDR2 SYGVKD. CDR3 nucleotide sequence: TGTGCCATCAGCTCTAGCGGGGTCTACGGGCAGTACTTC. It translates to CAISSSGVYGQYF.

The chain has TRBV24-1 and TRBJ1-4, with a tentative D call TRBD1 (5 bases). Germline V lookup: CDR1 KGHDR, CDR2 SFDVKD. Trimming left V 2 bases short and J 6 bases short, with 12 bases between. The CDR3 sequence is 15 residues long. This chain's CDR3 is CATSDSAAGDEKLFF. The CDR3 region has the DNA TGTGCCACCAGTGATTCAGCGGCGGGGGATGAAAAACTGTTTTTT.

This clonotype showed up many times. This chain connects TRBV2 to TRBJ2-7, with D maybe TRBD1 (6 bases). Germline CDR1 is SNHLY and CDR2 is FYNNEI. V gave up 2 bases and J gave up 3 bases, with 11 bases separating them. CDR3 length equals 14 residues. The CDR3 protein is CASSEQGMFYEQYF. The CDR3 DNA reads as TGTGCCAGCAGTGAACAGGGGATGTTCTACGAGCAGTACTTC.

The chain joins TRBV10-1 to TRBJ1-2, with a tentative D call TRBD1 (6 bases). CDR3 size: 14 residues. Germline CDR1 is WNHNN and CDR2 is SYGVQD (reference sequence). Trimming pared 5 bases from V and 3 bases from J, leaving 13 bases between. The CDR3 here is CASSPQGHHYGYTF. CDR3 coding DNA: TGCGCCAGCAGTCCTCAGGGGCATCACTATGGCTACACCTTC.

This clonotype has at least ten counts. The chain joins TRBV5-1 to TRBJ2-2, with 7 positions matching TRBD1. From germline, CDR1 is SGHRS and CDR2 YFSETQ. Germline trimming cut 4 bases from V and 1 base from J; bases unmatched to any gene: 4. This CDR3 spans 15 amino acids. Written as DNA, the CDR3 is TGCGCCAGCAGCGCTCGACAGGGGAACACCGGGGAGCTGTTTTTT. Residues: CASSARQGNTGELFF.

This clonotype was counted at least ten times. The rearrangement links TRBV6-2 or TRBV6-3 to TRBJ1-2; D ambiguous. There are 12 residues in the CDR3. Germline V gene sequence: CDR1 MNHEY, CDR2 SVGEGT. Trimming left V 5 bases short and J 1 base short, with 5 bases between. The CDR3 here is CASSDDNYGYTF. In DNA, the CDR3 is TGTGCCAGCAGTGACGATAACTATGGCTACACCTTC.

This clonotype occurred a few times. The chain couples TRBV10-3 to TRBJ2-3; D gene ambiguous. The V end lost 0 bases, the J end lost 1 base, and 5 bases lay between the germline ends. The CDR3 contains 14 residues. The V gene's germline CDR1 is ENHRY and CDR2 SYGVKD. The CDR3 DNA reads as TGTGCCATCAGTGAGTCTAAAGGCACAGATACGCAGTATTTT. Its protein product is CAISESKGTDTQYF.

This clonotype was seen only once. The V call is TRBV10-3, the J call TRBJ2-3, with D perhaps assigned TRBD1 or TRBD2 (5 bases each). This CDR3 has 14 residues. In germline, CDR1 is ENHRY, CDR2 SYGVKD. V gave up 3 bases and J gave up 2 bases, with 9 bases separating them. The CDR3 loop reads CAISDVGDTDTQYF. The CDR3 coding sequence is TGTGCCATCAGTGACGTGGGGGACACAGATACGCAGTATTTT.

This clonotype was recorded a few times. This chain connects TRBV13 to TRBJ1-1, with no clear D. The CDR3 spans 16 residues. Trimming shortened V by 4 bases and J by 1 base, and 16 bases separated the two germline ends. Germline values: CDR1 PRHDT, CDR2 FYEKMQ (reference sequence). The CDR3 spells CASSSGDVLPNTEAFF. CDR3 bases: TGTGCCAGCAGCTCTGGAGACGTCCTTCCGAACACTGAAGCTTTCTTT.

This clonotype was observed at least ten times. Germline is not matched at one junction end, which may reflect a read error. V usage is TRBV7-2 and J usage is TRBJ1-3; a possible D gene is TRBD1 (6 bases). Looked up from germline, CDR1 is SGHTA and CDR2 is FQGNSA. The CDR3 has 12 residues. The CDR3 DNA sequence: TGTGCCAGCAGCTTAGGGGGGGACATTCGGGATTTT. It codes for CASSLGGDIRDF.

The chain combines TRBV20-1 with TRBJ1-1, with unresolved D. This CDR3 spans 14 amino acids. The V gene's germline CDR1 is DFQATT and CDR2 SNEGSKA (reference sequence). Trimming pared 3 bases from V and 2 bases from J, leaving 13 bases between. The CDR3 nucleotides read TGCAGTGCTAGGTGGAGTCGGGCCAACACTGAAGCTTTCTTT. Translating gives CSARWSRANTEAFF.

The chain recombines TRBV5-6 with TRBJ1-2; a weak D match, TRBD1 (5 bases). Germline loops: CDR1 SGHDT, CDR2 YYEEEE. The germline V and J ends were trimmed by 1 base and 11 bases, with 18 bases remaining between them. The CDR3 contains 14 residues. The CDR3 loop is CASSLRSSGPQYTF. The CDR3 DNA follows: TGTGCCAGCAGCTTGAGGAGCTCGGGGCCCCAATACACCTTC.

This clonotype has only a few counts. The rearrangement uses TRBV7-2 and TRBJ2-7, with 10 bases fitting TRBD2. There are 15 residues in the CDR3. V lost 2 bases and J lost 4; bases outside the gene matches: 5. Per the germline V gene, CDR1 is SGHTA and CDR2 is FQGNSA. The CDR3 DNA follows: TGTGCCAGCAGCTTACTAGCGGGGGTCGGGTACGAGCAGTACTTC. Protein sequence: CASSLLAGVGYEQYF.

The genes are TRBV7-9 and TRBJ2-3; 9 bases map to TRBD1. Losses at the gene ends were 5 bases for V and 8 bases for J; bases not matched to a gene: 11. The CDR3 spans 15 residues. CDR1 SEHNR and CDR2 FQNEAQ come from the germline V gene (reference sequence). The CDR3 loop is CASSQDRGDLRTQYF. Here the CDR3 DNA reads TGTGCCAGCAGCCAGGACAGGGGTGACTTACGTACGCAGTATTTT.

V and J are TRBV19 and TRBJ1-2, with a tentative D call TRBD1 (5 bases). V was trimmed by 7 bases and J by 3 bases, leaving 15 bases between them. CDR1 and CDR2 (germline): LNHDA, SQIVND (reference sequence). The CDR3 is 14 amino acids. CDR3 loop: CASTWGRLYYGYTF. The CDR3 nucleotides are TGTGCCAGTACGTGGGGCAGACTTTACTATGGCTACACCTTC.

This clonotype was found many times. The chain combines TRBV7-2 with TRBJ1-6, with D hard to call. Germline V CDR1 and CDR2: SGHTA, FQGNSA. The length of the CDR3 is 17 residues. V was clipped by 1 base and J by 0 bases, with 10 bases between them. The CDR3 region has the DNA TGTGCCAGCAGCTTAGATGGGCTCAGCTCCTATAATTCACCCCTCCACTTT. Protein product: CASSLDGLSSYNSPLHF.

A note on this clonotype: A read error may be the cause here, since a much bigger clone is one base away. The J gene is TRBJ2-6, the V gene TRBV13; no clear D. Germline CDR1 PRHDT, CDR2 FYEKMQ (reference sequence). This CDR3 is built from 15 residues. The CDR3 sequence is CAGSLMSSGANVLTF. Written as DNA, the CDR3 is TGTGCCGGCAGCTTAATGTCATCTGGGGCCAACGTCCTGACTTTC.

This clonotype was found a few times. V is TRBV4-1 and J is TRBJ1-2, with 7 bases lining up with TRBD1. Germline V gene sequence: CDR1 MGHRA, CDR2 YSYEKL. The CDR3 has 15 residues. Trimming cost V 1 base and J 1 base; bases outside gene matches: 3. The CDR3 region has the DNA TGCGCCAGCAGCCAAGGGACAGGAAGTAACTATGGCTACACCTTC. Amino acids: CASSQGTGSNYGYTF.

In its sample, this clonotype was seen a few times. This is likely a read error, given that the CDR3 carries no conserved phenylalanine or tryptophan at its end. Because the CDR3's place on the DNA is in doubt, the DNA is left out and the CDR3 is given as listed by TCRdb. V and J are TRBV20-1 and TRBJ2-5; the table's D call of TRBD2 was not tested on the DNA. With termini counted, the CDR3 has 9 amino acids. CDR1 is DFQATT and CDR2 is SNEGSKA in the germline V gene (reference sequence). CDR3 amino acids: CSANGEGTH.

This clonotype was counted many times. Written as DNA, the CDR3 is TGTGCCAGCAGCTTAGGCGGGACTAGCGGGAGAGGAGAGACCCAGTACTTC. Translation: CASSLGGTSGRGETQYF. The rearrangement joins TRBV11-2 to TRBJ2-5; 14 positions agree with TRBD2. V lost 1 base and J lost 4; bases outside the gene matches: 5. The germline gives CDR1 SGHAT, CDR2 FQNNGV. This CDR3 comprises 17 residues.

The chain carries TRBV29-1 and TRBJ2-3, with 10 nucleotides matching TRBD2. Per germline, CDR1 SQVTM and CDR2 ANQGSEA. The J segment lost 3 bases and the V segment lost 2 bases, leaving 11 bases of the junction unmatched. The CDR3 extends over 17 amino acids. CDR3 nucleotide sequence: TGCAGCGTTGAATCGAGCGGGAGGGGGGATATGACAGATACGCAGTATTTT. Its translation: CSVESSGRGDMTDTQYF.

Ten or more counts support this clonotype. The rearrangement joins TRBV29-1 to TRBJ2-6; 8 positions match TRBD1. The V gene's germline CDR1 is SQVTM and CDR2 ANQGSEA. The trim removed 7 bases at V and 0 bases at J, leaving 8 bases unmatched. This CDR3 is built from 16 residues. The CDR3 DNA follows: TGCAGCGGATCCGGGACAGGAAACTCTGGGGCCAACGTCCTGACTTTC. Its protein is CSGSGTGNSGANVLTF.